This T cell receptor beta chain was sequenced in a study of T cells in localized non-small cell lung cancer (TCRdb year 2020). Describing the broader study: T cell repertoires of 200 to 250 early-stage NSCLC patients were analyzed, with tumors being compared against uninvolved tumor-adjacent lungs. The cohort consisted of 236 treatment-naive NSCLC patients whose localized lung tumors had been resected. NSCLC patients had a mean age of around 70 years, and 129 were male and over 85 female.

The CDR3 starts with the cysteine, ends with the phenylalanine, and has 14 residues. Only the CDR3 DNA is retained, 42 bases long and in frame from the first base. CDR1 and CDR2 (MDHEN, SYDVKM) derive from the germline V gene. V and J lose 3 bases and 4 bases, and a span of 10 bases separates them. Worth noting for this clone: It lacks a known antigen. Base qualities are not at hand, and no much larger clone is one base apart.

At diagnosis, peripheral blood, uninvolved tumor-adjacent lung and tumor were collected and stored as a combination of fresh-frozen and FFPE material. For TCR repertoire profiling, blood samples were analyzed as peripheral blood mononuclear cells. General study outcomes and caveats: Because multi-region sequencing of the tumors was not done, intratumor heterogeneity could not be ruled out. Longer overall survival was associated with higher blood T cell density, whereas shorter survival was associated with higher adjacent-lung clonality. A median of 57 of the top 100 tumor clones were detected in paired uninvolved adjacent lung, and around 30 of these tumor clones were also found among the top 100 clones of the paired uninvolved adjacent lung. Uninvolved tumor-adjacent lung showed the highest T cell clonality, higher than tumor, which suggests more focused antigenic responses in the uninvolved tumor-adjacent lung. Because the study design was exploratory, TCR variables were selected using unadjusted p-values without false-discovery rate correction.

The immunoSEQ Assay was used to sequence TCR beta CDR3 regions from DNA. Under the source paper's analysis protocol: To compute T cell density, TCR beta template counts were normalized to usable DNA, which was estimated by amplifying housekeeping genes. Richness was estimated using the preseqR package, with extrapolation to 400,000 templates for PBMC samples and to 120,000 templates for tissue samples. Clonality was defined as one minus Pielou's evenness. To identify tissue-enriched TCRs, differential abundance testing was run on productive amino-acid clonotypes with a minimum total count of 5 and an alpha of 0.1. The Jaccard Index and the Morisita Overlap Index were used to measure repertoire overlap between compartments. TCR beta CDR3s were clustered by GLIPH together with public tetramer-defined viral CDR3s, and at least three viral sequences plus V-gene enrichment were required for viral motifs. This is the immuneACCESS table as TCRdb keeps it, with only in-frame sequences that have V and J called. A part of the clones is gone; compared with another copy, unresolved V genes explain less than half, and the rest is unexplained. Clone size and the V and J calls come from that table; the DNA yielded D and trimming. The sample has 45,000 to 60,000 clones on record, approximately 90% of them singletons. The leading ten clones occupy less than 6% of the sample.

Sequencing was performed on peripheral blood, taken before any cancer treatment. This clonotype was sampled from a woman aged 35-70 years with stage I lung adenocarcinoma. The V gene is TRBV28 and the J gene is TRBJ1-3; possibly the D gene is TRBD1, per 6 matching bases. The CDR3 protein is CASSFTGLGNTIYF. The nucleotides read TGTGCCAGCAGTTTTACAGGGCTAGGAAACACCATATATTTT.